This entry is about one T cell receptor beta chain. This sample is drawn from a study of blood T cell repertoires in COVID-19. Study-level background: T cells, B-cell-depleted T cells, or PBMCs provided the cDNA or gDNA that served as material.

In the authors' methods: Reference gene primer amplification in the assay estimated nucleated cell counts. Sequenced by immunoSEQ multiplex PCR; TCRdb stores in-frame clones only, minus some. That table is the source of V, J and clone size, and D and trimming were worked out from the DNA. The table lists about 210,000 clones, about 91% of them singletons. The participants were between about 18 and 90 years old and came from some 23 US areas. The specimen was PBMCs or T cells enriched from blood (not recorded which). This TCR derives from a woman aged 40 to 50 with acute COVID-19.

The DNA for the CDR3 is TGTGCTAGTGGTTTGGTACATACGTCTGACAGATTCTCTGGAAACACCATATATTTT. As protein: CASGLVHTSDRFSGNTIYF. The J gene is TRBJ1-3, the V gene TRBV12-5, with a possible D match to TRBD1 (5 bases). Trimming shortened V by 0 bases and J by 0 bases, and 18 bases separated the two germline ends. The CDR3 is made up of 19 amino acids. In germline, CDR1 is LGHNT, CDR2 FRNRAP.